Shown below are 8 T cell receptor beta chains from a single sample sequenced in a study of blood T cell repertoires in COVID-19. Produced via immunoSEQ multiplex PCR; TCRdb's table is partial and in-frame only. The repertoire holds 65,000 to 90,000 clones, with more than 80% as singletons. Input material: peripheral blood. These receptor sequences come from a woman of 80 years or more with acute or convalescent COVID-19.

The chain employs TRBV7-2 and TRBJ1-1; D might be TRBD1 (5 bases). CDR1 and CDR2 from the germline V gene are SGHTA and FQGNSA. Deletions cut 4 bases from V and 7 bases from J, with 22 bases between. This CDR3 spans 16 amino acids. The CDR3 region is CASSYTSSREGSEAFF. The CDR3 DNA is TGTGCCAGCAGCTACACATCGTCCAGGGAAGGTAGTGAAGCTTTCTTT.

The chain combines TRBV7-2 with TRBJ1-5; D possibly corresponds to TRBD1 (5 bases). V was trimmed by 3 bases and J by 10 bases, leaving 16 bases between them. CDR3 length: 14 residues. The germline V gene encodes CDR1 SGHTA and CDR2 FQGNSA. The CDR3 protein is CASSLGQGRAPQHF. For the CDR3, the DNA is TGTGCCAGCAGCTTGGGGCAGGGTCGGGCTCCCCAGCATTTT.

The CDR3 spells CASSSRTSGSTGELFF. CDR3 DNA sequence: TGTGCCAGCAGCTCACGGACTAGCGGGAGTACCGGGGAGCTGTTTTTT. The J gene is TRBJ2-2, the V gene TRBV7-6, with 13 bases identical to TRBD2. The CDR3 extends over 16 amino acids. Germline V CDR1 and CDR2: SGHVS, FNYEAQ. With V trimmed by 4 bases and J by 5 bases, 4 bases remained unmatched.

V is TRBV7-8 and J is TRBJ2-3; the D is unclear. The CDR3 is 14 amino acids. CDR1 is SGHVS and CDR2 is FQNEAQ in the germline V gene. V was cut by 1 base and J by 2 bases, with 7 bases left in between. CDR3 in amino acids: CASSLVLITDTQYF. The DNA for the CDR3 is TGTGCCAGCAGCTTAGTACTAATCACAGATACGCAGTATTTT.

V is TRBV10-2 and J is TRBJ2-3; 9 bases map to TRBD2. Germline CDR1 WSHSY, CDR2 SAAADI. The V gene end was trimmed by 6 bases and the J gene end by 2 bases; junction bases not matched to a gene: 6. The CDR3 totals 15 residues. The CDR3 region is CASRPGTSFTDTQYF. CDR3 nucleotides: TGCGCCAGCAGACCCGGGACTAGCTTCACAGATACGCAGTATTTT.

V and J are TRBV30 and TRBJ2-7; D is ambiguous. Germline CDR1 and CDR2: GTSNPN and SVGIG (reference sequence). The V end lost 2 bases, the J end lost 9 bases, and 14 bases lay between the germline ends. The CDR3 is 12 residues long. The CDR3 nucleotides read TGTGCCTGGAGTCCTACCGCTGGTGGGCAGTACTTC. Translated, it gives CAWSPTAGGQYF.

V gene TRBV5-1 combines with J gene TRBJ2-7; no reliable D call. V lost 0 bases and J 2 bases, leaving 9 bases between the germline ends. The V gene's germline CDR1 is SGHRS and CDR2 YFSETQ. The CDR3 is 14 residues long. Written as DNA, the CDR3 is TGCGCCAGCAGCTTGGCTCCAGGTCCCTACGAGCAGTACTTC. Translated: CASSLAPGPYEQYF.

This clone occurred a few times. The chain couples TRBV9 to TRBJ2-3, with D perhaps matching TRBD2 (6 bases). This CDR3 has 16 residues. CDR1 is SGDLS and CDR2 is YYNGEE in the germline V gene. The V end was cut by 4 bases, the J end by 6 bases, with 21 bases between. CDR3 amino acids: CASSLTGTSVSDTQYF. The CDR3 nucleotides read TGTGCCAGCAGCTTGACCGGGACTTCCGTCTCGGATACGCAGTATTTT.